Detailed here is one T cell receptor (beta chain). The antigen it recognizes is unknown. The record has no base qualities; no much larger clone is one base away. The data originate from a study of blood T cell repertoires in COVID-19 (dated by TCRdb to the early 2020s). Concerning the study at large: The collaborator samples originated in the United States, Italy and Spain and spanned the acute and convalescent phases of COVID-19. The material from the prospective study consisted of cDNA or gDNA derived from T cells, B-cell-depleted T cells, or PBMCs. The dataset comprised deeply sampled blood TCRbeta repertoires from subjects exposed to, actively infected with, or recovered from COVID-19. The repertoires were released in a freely available public database intended as a resource for research on the immune response to SARS-CoV-2. The samples were drawn from two sources: the first 160 participants of the ongoing ImmuneRACE study, and 950 to 1,500 subjects contributed by 6 global collaborators. A de-identified subject ID, COVID-19 status, age in years and sex were almost always included in the sample metadata. HLA class I and class II types, where available, came from metadata supplied by the sample provider rather than from assay-based typing. General conclusions and limits of the study: The amount of clinical and demographic metadata varied by source and participant and was provided uncurated.

TCRbeta CDR3 regions were amplified from genomic DNA by means of the immunoSEQ Assay, a bias-controlled multiplex PCR. In the paper's pipeline: Within the assay, amplification of reference gene primers was used to estimate how many nucleated cells each sample contained. To quantify the absolute abundance of each unique TCRbeta CDR3 rearrangement, sequence reads were collapsed and filtered. For each sample, productive Simpson clonality was calculated as the square root of Simpson's diversity index over productive rearrangements. Drawn from immuneACCESS, this table holds only the in-frame rearrangements with V and J called that TCRdb kept. Clones are partly lost; checked studies trace under half to an unresolved V gene and leave the rest unexplained. From that table come the V and J calls and clone size; the DNA was used to work out D and trimming. This sample holds roughly 270,000 clones; 88% were observed only once. The ten largest clones capture 9% to 9.5% of the sample.

The collaborating institutions used their own protocols to collect whole blood in K2EDTA tubes. Collaborator samples were shipped for TCRbeta analysis as frozen whole blood, isolated PBMCs, or DNA extracted from either sample type. Between the V and J ends, shortened by 4 bases and 7 bases respectively, the junction contains 9 bases. CDR1 and CDR2 were assigned from the germline V gene as SGHDT and YYEEEE. Reading from cysteine to phenylalanine, the CDR3 counts 12 amino acids. Only the CDR3 region is kept as DNA, spanning 36 bases read in frame from base 1. Sequenced input: peripheral blood. The TCR comes from a man between 18 and 35 years old with active or convalescent COVID-19. Here the chain combines TRBV5-6 and TRBJ1-5; TRBD1 is perhaps the D gene, given 5 matching bases. This receptor has the CDR3 CASSTGGQPQHF. The base sequence is TGTGCCAGCAGCACCGGGGGGCAGCCCCAGCATTTT.